This is a list of T cell receptor beta chains from one sample in a study of T-cell reconstitution after alpha-beta-depleted transplantation in children. One entry per CDR3 protein results from TCRdb running MiXCR on the PCR reads. This table holds roughly 90,000 distinct CDR3 sequences, about 12% found once. The starting material was PBMCs from the stem cell graft donor, obtained from the stem cell graft. These receptors all come from a human donor who donated a stem cell graft to a child with inherited bone marrow failure. Each CDR3 is given without its conserved first and last residue. Each record gives: J gene, V gene, D gene, CDR3 protein. D genes are given only for firm matches.

J gene: TRBJ1-2; V gene: TRBV7-2; D gene: TRBD1; CDR3 protein: ASSSRQGSNYGYT
J gene: TRBJ1-3; V gene: TRBV7-9; D gene: -; CDR3 protein: ASSLGIQNTIY
J gene: TRBJ1-6; V gene: TRBV7-2; D gene: -; CDR3 protein: ASSLLGQQQSPLH
J gene: TRBJ2-7; V gene: TRBV11-1; D gene: -; CDR3 protein: ATGGQGTYEQY
J gene: TRBJ2-3; V gene: TRBV19; D gene: TRBD1; CDR3 protein: ASRDSGGTTQY
J gene: TRBJ2-1; V gene: TRBV18; D gene: -; CDR3 protein: ASSPNPTGPQF
J gene: TRBJ2-7; V gene: TRBV5-6; D gene: -; CDR3 protein: ASSLLSGTYEQY
J gene: TRBJ1-6; V gene: TRBV27; D gene: -; CDR3 protein: ASSLDSGSYNSPLH
J gene: TRBJ1-2; V gene: TRBV5-4; D gene: TRBD1; CDR3 protein: ASSSDREYGYT
J gene: TRBJ2-3; V gene: TRBV18; D gene: -; CDR3 protein: ASSPPAGPDTQY
J gene: TRBJ2-3; V gene: TRBV20-1; D gene: -; CDR3 protein: SARGGAGETDTQY
J gene: TRBJ1-2; V gene: TRBV7-3; D gene: -; CDR3 protein: ASSPVPSNYGYT
J gene: TRBJ2-1; V gene: TRBV20-1; D gene: TRBD2; CDR3 protein: SASAGGDPQRPYNEQF
J gene: TRBJ1-2; V gene: TRBV4-3; D gene: TRBD1; CDR3 protein: ASSQDTGQGTVIGYGYT
J gene: TRBJ1-5; V gene: TRBV2; D gene: TRBD1; CDR3 protein: ASRTTGGPQH
J gene: TRBJ2-3; V gene: TRBV2; D gene: -; CDR3 protein: ASSERSTDTQY
J gene: TRBJ2-7; V gene: TRBV7-3; D gene: -; CDR3 protein: ASSLRPGTPYEQY
J gene: TRBJ2-7; V gene: TRBV7-2; D gene: -; CDR3 protein: ASSPQGGGTSYEQY
J gene: TRBJ2-5; V gene: TRBV7-9; D gene: -; CDR3 protein: ATLRGYQETQY
J gene: TRBJ1-1; V gene: TRBV29-1; D gene: -; CDR3 protein: SVEEEGDTEAF
J gene: TRBJ2-2; V gene: TRBV7-3; D gene: TRBD2; CDR3 protein: ASSSTGGTGELF
J gene: TRBJ1-2; V gene: TRBV27; D gene: -; CDR3 protein: ASGGGGYYGYT
J gene: TRBJ2-1; V gene: TRBV20-1; D gene: TRBD2; CDR3 protein: GGDSGRSEQF
J gene: TRBJ2-5; V gene: TRBV11-1; D gene: TRBD1; CDR3 protein: ASSPGTANQETQY
J gene: TRBJ1-2; V gene: TRBV4-3; D gene: -; CDR3 protein: ASSRDGAYGYT
J gene: TRBJ2-3; V gene: TRBV12-3/TRBV12-4; D gene: -; CDR3 protein: ASSWGVGAADTQY
J gene: TRBJ1-5; V gene: TRBV7-2; D gene: -; CDR3 protein: ASSLVSTAANQPQH
J gene: TRBJ1-3; V gene: TRBV5-4; D gene: -; CDR3 protein: ASSFERGLSGNTIY
J gene: TRBJ2-3; V gene: TRBV20-1; D gene: -; CDR3 protein: SARRGGGTDTQY
J gene: TRBJ2-7; V gene: TRBV11-2; D gene: TRBD1; CDR3 protein: ASSWTGLDYEQY
J gene: TRBJ1-2; V gene: TRBV7-3; D gene: -; CDR3 protein: ASSLTGGAGYGYT
J gene: TRBJ2-3; V gene: TRBV20-1; D gene: TRBD1; CDR3 protein: SARGRDRGLRDTQY
J gene: TRBJ1-2; V gene: TRBV7-2; D gene: TRBD1; CDR3 protein: ASSRQGYGYT
J gene: TRBJ2-3; V gene: TRBV29-1; D gene: -; CDR3 protein: SVSWGPSTDTQY
J gene: TRBJ2-1; V gene: TRBV9; D gene: TRBD2; CDR3 protein: ASSRGGLAGLNEQF
J gene: TRBJ2-5; V gene: TRBV6-5; D gene: TRBD1; CDR3 protein: ASSYSRGTAWGETQY
J gene: TRBJ1-2; V gene: TRBV9; D gene: -; CDR3 protein: ASSFDGNSNYGYT
J gene: TRBJ2-7; V gene: TRBV13; D gene: -; CDR3 protein: ASSLASYTGEQY
J gene: TRBJ1-5; V gene: TRBV7-2; D gene: TRBD1; CDR3 protein: ASSLAETGGVQPQH
J gene: TRBJ2-7; V gene: TRBV7-2; D gene: -; CDR3 protein: ASSLFEDEQY
J gene: TRBJ1-5; V gene: TRBV11-2; D gene: -; CDR3 protein: ASSLDPDGNQPQH
J gene: TRBJ2-4; V gene: TRBV25-1; D gene: -; CDR3 protein: ASSELAGVPNIQY
J gene: TRBJ2-3; V gene: TRBV7-2; D gene: -; CDR3 protein: ASSRRGTDTQY
J gene: TRBJ1-2; V gene: TRBV5-1; D gene: -; CDR3 protein: ASSLEGFGYT
J gene: TRBJ1-2; V gene: TRBV5-6; D gene: TRBD1; CDR3 protein: ASSSQGGYGYT
J gene: TRBJ2-7; V gene: TRBV7-9; D gene: TRBD1; CDR3 protein: ASSFNRDRGTYEQY